The 23 T cell receptor beta chains below all came from one sample that was sequenced in a study of metastatic and nonmetastatic thyroid tumors. TCRdb re-called clones via MiXCR from the PCR reads. The sample consists of tens of thousands of clones, less than 15% of them appearing once. The entire patient cohort was treatment-naive prior to thyroid surgery. The sample was tumor tissue. The receptors derive from a female donor with papillary thyroid cancer or a benign thyroid nodule (not recorded which). Some clones in this sample may be carry-over from other donors' samples.

This clone was seen only a few times. Since a much larger clone is just one base distant, this may be a read error. The chain recombines TRBV29-1 with TRBJ2-7; D uncertain. This CDR3 region has 11 residues. Germline V gene lookup returns CDR1 SQVTM and CDR2 ANQGSEA. The CDR3 reads CSVEGGYDQYF. The CDR3 bases are TGCAGCGTTGAAGGAGGTTACGATCAGTACTTC.

Many counts were recorded for this clone. The chain is built from TRBV10-3 and TRBJ2-5; 8 positions agree with TRBD1. V lost 6 bases and J lost 2; bases outside the gene matches: 8. The CDR3 length is 15 residues. Germline V gives CDR1 ENHRY, CDR2 SYGVKD. The CDR3 region is CAISWDRFGQETQYF. Written as DNA, the CDR3 is TGTGCCATCAGCTGGGACAGGTTTGGGCAAGAGACCCAGTACTTC.

This clone was picked up many times. The sample carries other DNA sequences with the same CDR3. The gene calls are TRBV7-9 and TRBJ1-1; D uncertain. Germline-derived CDR1 and CDR2 are SEHNR and FQNEAQ (reference sequence). Trimming cost V 4 bases and J 1 base, with 1 base left between them. The CDR3 contains 11 residues. The CDR3: CASSSNTEAFF. In nucleotides, the CDR3 is TGTGCCAGCAGCTCGAACACTGAAGCTTTCTTT. Using reference TRBV7-9 and TRBJ1-1 for the parts outside the CDR3, the full variable domain is DTGVSQNPRHKITKRGQNVTFRCDPISEHNRLYWYRQTLGQGPEFLTYFQNEAQLEKSRLLSDRFSAERPKGSFSTLEIQRTEQGDSAMYLCASSSNTEAFFGQGTRLTVV.

This chain links TRBV9 with TRBJ2-2; 9 bases align to TRBD1. The CDR3 is 17 amino acids. J lost 5 bases, V lost 0 bases, and 8 bases had no gene match. Germline lookup yields CDR1 SGDLS and CDR2 YYNGEE. The chain's CDR3 is CASSVAPGQGETGELFF. The CDR3 DNA sequence: TGTGCCAGCAGCGTAGCCCCGGGACAGGGAGAGACCGGGGAGCTGTTTTTT.

This clone was seen repeatedly, ten times or more. The chain couples TRBV5-5 to TRBJ1-3; tentative D call: TRBD1 (6 bases). This CDR3 region has 16 residues. Germline CDR1 is SGHKS and CDR2 is YYEKEE (reference sequence). Trimming removed 0 bases at V and 0 bases at J, with 10 bases between. The CDR3 here is CASSLVLRGSGNTIYF. In DNA form, the CDR3 reads TGTGCCAGCAGCTTGGTACTCAGGGGCTCTGGAAACACCATATATTTT.

The chain recombines TRBV6-2 or TRBV6-3 with TRBJ2-5; D may be TRBD1 (6 bases). From germline, CDR1 is MNHEY and CDR2 SVGEGT. V lost 7 bases to trimming and J lost 1 base, with 13 bases between them. The CDR3 consists of 14 residues. The CDR3 region has the DNA TGTGCCAGCACCATAACAGGGTTCCAAGAGACCCAGTACTTC. The encoded protein is CASTITGFQETQYF.

The CDR3 region is CASSTTGGYGYTF. In DNA, the CDR3 is TGTGCCAGTAGTACCACCGGGGGCTATGGCTACACCTTC. This rearrangement joins TRBV19 to TRBJ1-2; tentative D call: TRBD1 (5 bases). Germline loops: CDR1 LNHDA, CDR2 SQIVND (reference sequence). The V end was cut by 4 bases, the J end by 4 bases, with 10 bases between. There are 13 residues in the CDR3. The whole variable domain, filled in from reference TRBV19 and TRBJ1-2, reads DGGITQSPKYLFRKEGQNVTLSCEQNLNHDAMYWYRQDPGQGLRLIYYSQIVNDFQKGDIAEGYSVSREKKESFPLTVTSAQKNPTAFYLCASSTTGGYGYTFGSGTRLTVV.

This clone was detected many times. The genes are TRBV20-1 and TRBJ1-6; no definite D call. Trimming stripped 1 base from V and 14 bases from J, with 15 bases between. In germline, CDR1 is DFQATT, CDR2 SNEGSKA (reference sequence). This CDR3 has 13 amino acids. This CDR3 reads CSARGPSDMSLHF. CDR3 sequence (DNA): TGCAGTGCTAGAGGCCCCTCAGATATGTCCCTCCACTTT.

This clone was counted ten times or more. An end of the junction does not agree with germline; a read error may underlie this. V is TRBV25-1 and J is TRBJ1-5; no clear D. The CDR3 consists of 12 residues. Looked up from germline, CDR1 is MGHDK and CDR2 is SYGVNS. As DNA, the CDR3 is TGTGCCAGCAGGGGCTTTGATCAGCCCCAGCGTTTT. Translation gives CASRGFDQPQRF. The variable domain in full, with the rest retrieved from reference TRBV25-1 and TRBJ1-5, is EADIYQTPRYLVIGTGKKITLECSQTMGHDKMYWYQQDPGMELHLIHYSYGVNSTEKGDLSSESTVSRIRTEHFPLTLESARPSHTSQYLCASRGFDQPQRFGDGTRLSIL.

This clone was seen at least ten times. The genes are TRBV20-1 and TRBJ2-7, with 12 bases identical to TRBD1. Trimming cost V 3 bases and J 3 bases; bases outside gene matches: 6. From germline, CDR1 is DFQATT and CDR2 SNEGSKA (reference sequence). The CDR3 runs to 15 residues. For the CDR3, the DNA is TGCAGTGCTAGGGGGACAGGGGGCTTCATCTACGAGCAGTACTTC. This encodes CSARGTGGFIYEQYF.

This clone was detected ten times or more. A read error may explain this, as a much larger clone is one base away. This chain connects TRBV12-3 or TRBV12-4 to TRBJ2-3; D perhaps matches TRBD2 (5 bases). CDR3 length equals 16 residues. The CDR3 spells CASSLNWWPSTDTRYF. The CDR3 DNA sequence: TGTGCCAGCAGTTTAAACTGGTGGCCTAGCACAGATACGCGGTATTTT.

Many counts were recorded for this clone. The V gene is TRBV5-5, the J gene TRBJ2-2; D not resolved. The V gene's germline CDR1 is SGHKS and CDR2 YYEKEE (reference sequence). This CDR3 contains 15 residues. The V and J ends lost 0 bases and 2 bases respectively, with 8 bases between them. In nucleotides, the CDR3 is TGTGCCAGCAGCTTGGTGGGATTAAACACCGGGGAGCTGTTTTTT. Amino acids: CASSLVGLNTGELFF.

There are many counts of this clone. It may be a read error: a sequence one base away is much more abundant. The chain is built from TRBV6-1 and TRBJ2-1; D perhaps matches TRBD2 (6 bases). Germline CDR1 and CDR2: MNHNS and SASEGT. The CDR3 loop spans 13 amino acids. The CDR3 sequence is CASSVAGYNEQSF. The CDR3 nucleotides are TGTGCCAGCAGTGTCGCGGGGTACAATGAGCAGTCCTTC.

As concerns this clone: The final CDR3 position lacks the conserved phenylalanine or tryptophan, pointing to a likely read error. The chain has TRBV24-1 and TRBJ2-1; tentatively, D is TRBD2 (6 bases). V was cut by 4 bases and J by 5 bases, with 11 bases left in between. Germline V CDR1 and CDR2: KGHDR, SFDVKD. This CDR3 region has 14 residues. The CDR3 protein is CATSDTGVHNEQFS. In DNA form, the CDR3 reads TGTGCCACCAGTGACACGGGGGTCCACAATGAGCAGTTCTCC.

This clone has a count of ten or more. The chain links TRBV24-1 to TRBJ2-5, with no clear D. The CDR3 consists of 15 residues. Trimming removed 3 bases from V and 5 bases from J, with 15 bases in between. Germline CDR1 KGHDR, CDR2 SFDVKD. For the CDR3, the DNA is TGTGCCACCAGTGATCCGTCCGGGTCCTGGGAGACCCAGTACTTC. Its translation: CATSDPSGSWETQYF.

As regards this clone: One junction end does not reproduce the germline sequence, and a read error may be involved. Other DNA sequences of this sample code for an identical CDR3. V gene TRBV6-5 combines with J gene TRBJ1-2; no definite D call. Germline-derived CDR1 and CDR2 are MNHEY and SVGAGI. The CDR3 runs 14 residues. The CDR3 spells CASSYMSGVDGYTF. The CDR3 bases are TGCGCCAGCAGTTATATGAGCGGGGTCGATGGCTACACCTTC.

Ten or more counts support this clone. J is TRBJ1-1 and V is TRBV4-2, with D perhaps TRBD1 (5 bases). CDR1 and CDR2 from the germline V gene are LGHNA and YNFKEQ. Trimming stripped 0 bases from V and 8 bases from J, with 16 bases between. CDR3 length: 15 amino acids. The DNA of the CDR3 is TGTGCCAGCAGCCAAGATCTGGAAGGGGAGTCCGAAGCTTTCTTT. It encodes CASSQDLEGESEAFF.

This clone was detected a few times. This chain joins TRBV6-1 and TRBJ1-6, with D possibly TRBD1 on 6 matching bases. V shed 1 base and J shed 10 bases, with 11 bases lying between them. The CDR3 is 14 residues long. The V gene's germline CDR1 is MNHNS and CDR2 SASEGT. The CDR3 DNA sequence: TGTGCCAGCAGTGAAGGGGGGGCCAGCTCACCCCTCCACTTT. Translation gives CASSEGGASSPLHF.

This clone was observed many times. The J gene is TRBJ1-1, the V gene TRBV19; D ambiguous. V dropped 7 bases and J dropped 4 bases, with 13 bases sitting between them. Per the germline V gene, CDR1 is LNHDA and CDR2 is SQIVND (reference sequence). The CDR3 covers 13 residues. The CDR3 spells CASTRGRSTEAFF. CDR3 DNA sequence: TGTGCCAGTACCCGAGGGCGGTCCACTGAAGCTTTCTTT.

This clone was seen repeatedly, ten times or more. The chain employs TRBV6-1 and TRBJ2-7; D unresolved. Germline lookup yields CDR1 MNHNS and CDR2 SASEGT. This CDR3 is built from 14 residues. The germline V and J ends were trimmed by 5 bases and 5 bases, with 16 bases remaining between them. The CDR3 coding sequence is TGTGCCAGCAGTCGACTGTGGGGTATCCACGAGCAGTACTTC. It encodes CASSRLWGIHEQYF.

The J gene is TRBJ1-1, the V gene TRBV6-1, with TRBD1 identical over 9 bases. V dropped 4 bases and J dropped 4; count of bases not matched to a gene: 4. Germline V gene lookup returns CDR1 MNHNS and CDR2 SASEGT. The CDR3 sequence is 14 residues long. CDR3 DNA sequence: TGTGCCAGCAGTGTGGAGACAGGGGGCACTGAAGCTTTCTTT. Protein sequence: CASSVETGGTEAFF.

This clone showed up many times. The genes are TRBV2 and TRBJ2-3; D is undetermined. Germline CDR1 is SNHLY and CDR2 is FYNNEI. V lost 5 bases and J lost 0, with 9 bases in between. This CDR3 contains 14 residues. The chain's CDR3 is CASSPLTSTDTQYF. The CDR3 region has the DNA TGTGCCAGCAGTCCGTTAACTAGCACAGATACGCAGTATTTT.

This clone appeared many times. The chain links TRBV12-3 or TRBV12-4 to TRBJ2-7, with D possibly matching TRBD1 (6 bases). This CDR3 is built from 16 residues. V was cut by 6 bases and J by 0 bases, with 18 bases left in between. In DNA, the CDR3 is TGTGCCAGCAGCCGAACCCCACAGGGAAGCTCCTACGAGCAGTACTTC. Residues: CASSRTPQGSSYEQYF.